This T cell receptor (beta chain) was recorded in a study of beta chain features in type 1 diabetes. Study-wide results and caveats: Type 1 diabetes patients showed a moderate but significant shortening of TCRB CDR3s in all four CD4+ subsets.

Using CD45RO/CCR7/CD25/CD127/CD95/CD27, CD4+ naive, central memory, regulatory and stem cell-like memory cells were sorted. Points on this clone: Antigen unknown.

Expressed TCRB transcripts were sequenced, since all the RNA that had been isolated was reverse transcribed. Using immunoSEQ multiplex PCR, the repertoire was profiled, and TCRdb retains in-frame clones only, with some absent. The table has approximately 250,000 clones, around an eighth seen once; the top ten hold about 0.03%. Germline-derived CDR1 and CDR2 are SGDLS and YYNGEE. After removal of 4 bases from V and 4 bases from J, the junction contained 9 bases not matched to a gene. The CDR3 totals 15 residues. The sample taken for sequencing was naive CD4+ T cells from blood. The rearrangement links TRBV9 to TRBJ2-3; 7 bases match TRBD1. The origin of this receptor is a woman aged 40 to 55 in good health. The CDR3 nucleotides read TGTGCCAGCAGCCCCCTGGGACAGTTTGCAGATACGCAGTATTTT. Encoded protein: CASSPLGQFADTQYF.